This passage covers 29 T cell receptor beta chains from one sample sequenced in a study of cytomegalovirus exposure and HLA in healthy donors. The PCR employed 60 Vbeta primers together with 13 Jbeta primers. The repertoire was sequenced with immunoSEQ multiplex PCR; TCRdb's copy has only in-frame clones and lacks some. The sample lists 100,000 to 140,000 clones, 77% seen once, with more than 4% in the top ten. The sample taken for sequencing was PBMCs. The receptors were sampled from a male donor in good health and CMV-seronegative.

Here the CDR3 reads CAWTGGAAYGYTF. The CDR3 region has the DNA TGTGCCTGGACCGGCGGGGCAGCCTATGGCTACACCTTC. This chain links TRBV30 with TRBJ1-2; possible D gene TRBD1, 5 bases. Germline CDR1 is GTSNPN and CDR2 is SVGIG (reference sequence). Trimming pared 4 bases from V and 4 bases from J, leaving 13 bases between. The CDR3 is made up of 13 amino acids.

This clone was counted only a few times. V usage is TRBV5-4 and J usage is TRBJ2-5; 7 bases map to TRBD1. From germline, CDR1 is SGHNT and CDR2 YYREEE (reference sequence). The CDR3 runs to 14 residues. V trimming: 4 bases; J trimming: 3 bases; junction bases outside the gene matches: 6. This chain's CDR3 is CASSPPGQKETQYF. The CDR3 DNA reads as TGTGCCAGCAGCCCACCGGGACAGAAAGAGACCCAGTACTTC. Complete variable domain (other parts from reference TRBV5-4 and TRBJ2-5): ETGVTQSPTHLIKTRGQQVTLRCSSQSGHNTVSWYQQALGQGPQFIFQYYREEENGRGNFPPRFSGLQFPNYSSELNVNALELDDSALYLCASSPPGQKETQYFGPGTRLLVL.

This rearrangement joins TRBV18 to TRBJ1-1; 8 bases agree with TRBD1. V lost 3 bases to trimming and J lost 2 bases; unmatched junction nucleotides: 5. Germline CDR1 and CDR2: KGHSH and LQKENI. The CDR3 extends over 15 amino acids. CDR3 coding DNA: TGTGCCAGCTCACCCGACAGGGGAGGAAACACTGAAGCTTTCTTT. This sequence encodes CASSPDRGGNTEAFF. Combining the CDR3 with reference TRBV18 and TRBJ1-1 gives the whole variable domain NAGVMQNPRHLVRRRGQEARLRCSPMKGHSHVYWYRQLPEEGLKFMVYLQKENIIDESGMPKERFSAEFPKEGPSILRIQQVVRGDSAAYFCASSPDRGGNTEAFFGQGTRLTVV.

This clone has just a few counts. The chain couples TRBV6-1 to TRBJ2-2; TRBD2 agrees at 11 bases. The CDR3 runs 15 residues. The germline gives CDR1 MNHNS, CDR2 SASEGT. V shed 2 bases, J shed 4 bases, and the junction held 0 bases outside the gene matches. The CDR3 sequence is CASSELAGGTGELFF. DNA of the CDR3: TGTGCCAGCAGTGAACTAGCGGGAGGCACCGGGGAGCTGTTTTTT.

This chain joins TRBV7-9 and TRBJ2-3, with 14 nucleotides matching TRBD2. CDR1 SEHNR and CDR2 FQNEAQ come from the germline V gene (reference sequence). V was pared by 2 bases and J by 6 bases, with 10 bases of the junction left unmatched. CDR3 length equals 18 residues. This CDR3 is CASSLLTSGRVLFDTQYF. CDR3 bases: TGTGCCAGCAGCTTACTGACTAGCGGGAGGGTCCTCTTCGATACGCAGTATTTT.

CDR3 DNA sequence: TGCGCCAGCAGCTTGGGGACTAGCGGGAACGATGAGCAGTTCTTC. Translating gives CASSLGTSGNDEQFF. The J gene is TRBJ2-1, the V gene TRBV5-1; TRBD2 matches 12 bases. Germline V CDR1 and CDR2: SGHRS, YFSETQ. V was pared by 0 bases and J by 8 bases, with 3 bases of the junction left unmatched. The CDR3 is made up of 15 amino acids.

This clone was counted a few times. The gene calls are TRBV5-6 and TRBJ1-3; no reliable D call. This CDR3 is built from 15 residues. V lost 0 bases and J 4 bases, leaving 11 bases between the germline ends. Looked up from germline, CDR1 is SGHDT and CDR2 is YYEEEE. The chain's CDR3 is CASSLAPGSGNTIYF. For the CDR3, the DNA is TGTGCCAGCAGCTTGGCCCCGGGATCCGGAAACACCATATATTTT.

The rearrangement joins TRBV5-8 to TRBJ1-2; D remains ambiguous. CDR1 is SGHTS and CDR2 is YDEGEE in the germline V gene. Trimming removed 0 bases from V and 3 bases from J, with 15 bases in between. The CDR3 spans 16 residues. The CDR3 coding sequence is TGTGCCAGCAGCTTGGGGTCCGTAAATAGAGACTATGGCTACACCTTC. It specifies CASSLGSVNRDYGYTF.

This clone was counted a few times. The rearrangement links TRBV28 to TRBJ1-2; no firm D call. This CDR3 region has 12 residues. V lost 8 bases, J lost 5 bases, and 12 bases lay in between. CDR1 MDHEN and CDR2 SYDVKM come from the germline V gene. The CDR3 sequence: CASHVGAYGYTF. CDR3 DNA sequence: TGTGCCAGCCACGTGGGCGCATATGGCTACACCTTC.

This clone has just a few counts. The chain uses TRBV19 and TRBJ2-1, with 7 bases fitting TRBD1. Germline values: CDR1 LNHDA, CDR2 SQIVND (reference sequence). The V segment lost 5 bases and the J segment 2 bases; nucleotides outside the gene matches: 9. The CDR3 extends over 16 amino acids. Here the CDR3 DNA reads TGTGCCAGTAGTGCAAACAGGGGTAGGGCCTACAATGAGCAGTTCTTC. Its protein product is CASSANRGRAYNEQFF.

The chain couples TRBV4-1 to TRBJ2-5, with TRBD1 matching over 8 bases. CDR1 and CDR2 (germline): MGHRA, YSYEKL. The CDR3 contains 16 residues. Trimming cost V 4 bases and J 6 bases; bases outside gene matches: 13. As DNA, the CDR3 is TGCGCCAGCAGCCGAAAGACAGGGGACTTGTCAAAGACCCAGTACTTC. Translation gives CASSRKTGDLSKTQYF.

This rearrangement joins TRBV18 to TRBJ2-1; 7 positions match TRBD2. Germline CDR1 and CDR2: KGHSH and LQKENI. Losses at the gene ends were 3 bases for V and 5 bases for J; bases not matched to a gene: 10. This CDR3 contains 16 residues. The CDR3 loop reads CASSPNGGSVDNEQFF. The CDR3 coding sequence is TGTGCCAGCTCACCTAATGGCGGGAGCGTAGACAATGAGCAGTTCTTC.

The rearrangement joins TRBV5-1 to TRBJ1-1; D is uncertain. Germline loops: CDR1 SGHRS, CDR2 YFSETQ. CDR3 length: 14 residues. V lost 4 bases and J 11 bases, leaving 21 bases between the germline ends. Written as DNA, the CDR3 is TGCGCCAGCAGCCTAAGCTCATTGGGCTCTGGGGCTTTCTTT. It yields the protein CASSLSSLGSGAFF.

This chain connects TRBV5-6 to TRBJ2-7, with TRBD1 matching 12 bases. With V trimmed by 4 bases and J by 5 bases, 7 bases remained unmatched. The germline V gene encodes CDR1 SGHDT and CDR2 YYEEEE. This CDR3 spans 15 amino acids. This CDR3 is CASSMGQGAFDEQYF. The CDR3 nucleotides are TGTGCCAGCAGCATGGGACAGGGGGCTTTCGACGAGCAGTACTTC.

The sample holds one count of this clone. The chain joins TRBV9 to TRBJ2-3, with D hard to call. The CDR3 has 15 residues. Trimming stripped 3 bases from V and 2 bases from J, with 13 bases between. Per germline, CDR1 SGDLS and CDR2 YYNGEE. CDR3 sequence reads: CASSAVVGSTDTQYF. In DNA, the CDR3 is TGTGCCAGCAGCGCTGTCGTCGGTTCCACAGATACGCAGTATTTT.

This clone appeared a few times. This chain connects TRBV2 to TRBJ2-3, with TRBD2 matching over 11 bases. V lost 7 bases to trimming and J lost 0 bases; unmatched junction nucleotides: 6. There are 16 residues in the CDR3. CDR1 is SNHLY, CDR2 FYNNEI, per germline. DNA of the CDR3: TGTGCCAGCAACCCTAGGACTAGCGGGAGCACAGATACGCAGTATTTT. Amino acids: CASNPRTSGSTDTQYF. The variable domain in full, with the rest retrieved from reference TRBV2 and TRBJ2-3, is EPEVTQTPSHQVTQMGQEVILRCVPISNHLYFYWYRQILGQKVEFLVSFYNNEISEKSEIFDDQFSVERPDGSNFTLKIRSTKLEDSAMYFCASNPRTSGSTDTQYFGPGTRLTVL.

The CDR3 DNA is TGTGCCAGCAGCTTGGCACTAGCGGGAACCTACGAGCAGTACTTC. Encoded protein: CASSLALAGTYEQYF. V gene TRBV11-2 combines with J gene TRBJ2-7, with 10 bases identical to TRBD2. V lost 3 bases, J lost 2 bases, and 4 bases stayed unmatched. CDR1 SGHAT and CDR2 FQNNGV come from the germline V gene. The CDR3 runs 15 residues.

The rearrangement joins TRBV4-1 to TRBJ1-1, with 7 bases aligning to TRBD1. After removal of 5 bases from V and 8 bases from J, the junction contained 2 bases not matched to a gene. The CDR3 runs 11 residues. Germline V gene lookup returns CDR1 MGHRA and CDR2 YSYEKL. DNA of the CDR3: TGCGCCAGCAGCACAGGGGTAGAAGCTTTCTTT. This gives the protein CASSTGVEAFF.

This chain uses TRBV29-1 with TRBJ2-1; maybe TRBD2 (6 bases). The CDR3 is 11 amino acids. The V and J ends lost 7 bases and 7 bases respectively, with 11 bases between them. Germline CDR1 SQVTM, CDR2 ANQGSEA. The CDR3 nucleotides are TGCAGCGCGGGAGATCGGAATGAGCAGTTCTTC. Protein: CSAGDRNEQFF.

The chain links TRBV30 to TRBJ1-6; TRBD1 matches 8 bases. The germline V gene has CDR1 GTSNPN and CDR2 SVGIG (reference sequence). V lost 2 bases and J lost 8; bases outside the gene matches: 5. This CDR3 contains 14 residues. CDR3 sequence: CAWSSGQGDSPLHF. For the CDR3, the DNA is TGTGCCTGGAGTAGCGGACAGGGCGATTCACCCCTCCACTTT.

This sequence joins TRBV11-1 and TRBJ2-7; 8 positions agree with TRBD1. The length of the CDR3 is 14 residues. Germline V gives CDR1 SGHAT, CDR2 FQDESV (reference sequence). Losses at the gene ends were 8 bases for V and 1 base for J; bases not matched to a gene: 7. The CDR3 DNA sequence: TGTGCCAGCGGGCAGGGGGCGGTATCCTACGAGCAGTACTTC. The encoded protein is CASGQGAVSYEQYF.

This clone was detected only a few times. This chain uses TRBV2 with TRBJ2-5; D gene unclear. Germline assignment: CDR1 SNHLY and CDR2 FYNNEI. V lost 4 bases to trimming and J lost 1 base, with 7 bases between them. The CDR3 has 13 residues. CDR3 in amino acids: CASSGGRQETQYF. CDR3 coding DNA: TGTGCCAGCAGTGGTGGCCGCCAAGAGACCCAGTACTTC. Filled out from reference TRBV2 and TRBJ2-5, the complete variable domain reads EPEVTQTPSHQVTQMGQEVILRCVPISNHLYFYWYRQILGQKVEFLVSFYNNEISEKSEIFDDQFSVERPDGSNFTLKIRSTKLEDSAMYFCASSGGRQETQYFGPGTRLLVL.

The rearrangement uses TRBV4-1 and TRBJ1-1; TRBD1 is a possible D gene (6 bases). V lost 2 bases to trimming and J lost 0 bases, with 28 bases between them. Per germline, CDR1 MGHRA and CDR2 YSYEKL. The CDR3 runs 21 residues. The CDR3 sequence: CASSQFAVGGGDGTMNTEAFF. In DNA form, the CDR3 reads TGCGCCAGCAGCCAATTTGCCGTCGGCGGGGGCGACGGGACTATGAACACTGAAGCTTTCTTT.

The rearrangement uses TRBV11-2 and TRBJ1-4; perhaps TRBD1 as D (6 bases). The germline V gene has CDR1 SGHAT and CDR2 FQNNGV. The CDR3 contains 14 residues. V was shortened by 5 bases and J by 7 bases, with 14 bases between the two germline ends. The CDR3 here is CASSHPQGAEKLFF. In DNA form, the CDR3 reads TGTGCCAGCAGCCACCCACAGGGTGCTGAAAAACTGTTTTTT.

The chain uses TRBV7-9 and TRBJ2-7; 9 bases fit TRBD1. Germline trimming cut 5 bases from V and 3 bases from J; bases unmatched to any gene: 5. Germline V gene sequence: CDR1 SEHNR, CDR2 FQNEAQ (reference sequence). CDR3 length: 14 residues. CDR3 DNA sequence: TGTGCCAGCAGCCCCGGGACAGGGTACTACGAGCAGTACTTC. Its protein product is CASSPGTGYYEQYF.

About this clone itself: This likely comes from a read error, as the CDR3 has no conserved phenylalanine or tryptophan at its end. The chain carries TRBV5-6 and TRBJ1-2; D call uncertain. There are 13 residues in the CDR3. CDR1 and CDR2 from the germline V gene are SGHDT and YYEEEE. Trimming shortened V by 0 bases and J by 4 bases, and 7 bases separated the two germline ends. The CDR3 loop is CASSLGPSYGYTL. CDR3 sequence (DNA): TGTGCCAGCAGCTTGGGTCCTAGCTATGGCTACACCCTC.

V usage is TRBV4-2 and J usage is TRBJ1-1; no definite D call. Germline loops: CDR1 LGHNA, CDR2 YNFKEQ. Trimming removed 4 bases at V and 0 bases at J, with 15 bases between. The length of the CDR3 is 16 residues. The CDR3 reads CASSPTRSRMNTEAFF. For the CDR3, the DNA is TGTGCCAGCAGCCCCACGAGGTCTCGAATGAACACTGAAGCTTTCTTT.

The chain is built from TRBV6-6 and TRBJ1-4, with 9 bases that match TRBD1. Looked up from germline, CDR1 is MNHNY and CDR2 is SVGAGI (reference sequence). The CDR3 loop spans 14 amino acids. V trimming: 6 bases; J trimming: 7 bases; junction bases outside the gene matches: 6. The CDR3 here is CASRTGTGTEKLFF. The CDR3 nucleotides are TGTGCCAGCAGGACCGGGACAGGGACTGAAAAACTGTTTTTT.

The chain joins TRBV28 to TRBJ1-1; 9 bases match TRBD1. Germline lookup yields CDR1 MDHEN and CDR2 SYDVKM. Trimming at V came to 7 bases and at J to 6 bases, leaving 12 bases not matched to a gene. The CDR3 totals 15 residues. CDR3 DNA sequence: TGTGCCAGCACCCCATGGGGGACAGGGTCCCCTGAAGCTTTCTTT. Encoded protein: CASTPWGTGSPEAFF.